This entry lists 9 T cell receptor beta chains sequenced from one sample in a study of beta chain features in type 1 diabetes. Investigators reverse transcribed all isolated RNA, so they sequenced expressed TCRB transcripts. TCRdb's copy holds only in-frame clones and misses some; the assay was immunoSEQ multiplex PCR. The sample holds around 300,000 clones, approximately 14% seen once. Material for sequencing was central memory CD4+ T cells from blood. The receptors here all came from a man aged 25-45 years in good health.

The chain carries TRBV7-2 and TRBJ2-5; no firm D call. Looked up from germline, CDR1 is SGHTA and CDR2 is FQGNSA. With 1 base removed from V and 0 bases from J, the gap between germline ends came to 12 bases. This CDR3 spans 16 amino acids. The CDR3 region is CASSLGFTADQETQYF. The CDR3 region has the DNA TGTGCCAGCAGCTTAGGTTTTACGGCGGACCAAGAGACCCAGTACTTC.

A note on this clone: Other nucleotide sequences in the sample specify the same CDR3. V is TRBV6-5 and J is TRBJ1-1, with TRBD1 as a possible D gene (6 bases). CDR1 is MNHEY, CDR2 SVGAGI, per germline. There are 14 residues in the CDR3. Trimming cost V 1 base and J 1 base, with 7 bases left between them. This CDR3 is CASSYLGQNTEAFF. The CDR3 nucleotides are TGTGCCAGCAGTTACTTGGGACAGAACACTGAAGCTTTCTTT.

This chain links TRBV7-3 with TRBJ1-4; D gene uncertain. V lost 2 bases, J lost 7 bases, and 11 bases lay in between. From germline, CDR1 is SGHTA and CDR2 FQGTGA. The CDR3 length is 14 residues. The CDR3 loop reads CASSLCQETEKLFF. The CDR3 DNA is TGTGCCAGCAGCTTATGTCAGGAAACTGAAAAACTGTTTTTT.

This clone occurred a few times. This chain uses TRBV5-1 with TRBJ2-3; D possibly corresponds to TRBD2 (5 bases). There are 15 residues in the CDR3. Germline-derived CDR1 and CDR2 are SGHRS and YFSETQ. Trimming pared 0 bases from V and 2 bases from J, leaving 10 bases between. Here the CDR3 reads CASSLVVGDTDTQYF. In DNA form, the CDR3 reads TGCGCCAGCAGCTTGGTTGTCGGGGACACAGATACGCAGTATTTT.

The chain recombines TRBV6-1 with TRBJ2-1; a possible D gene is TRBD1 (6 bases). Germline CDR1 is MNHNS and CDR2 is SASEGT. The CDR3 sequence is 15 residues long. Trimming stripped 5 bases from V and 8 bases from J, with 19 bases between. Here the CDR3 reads CASSQLQGLIDEQFF. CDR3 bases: TGTGCCAGCAGTCAGCTGCAGGGGTTGATAGATGAGCAGTTCTTC.

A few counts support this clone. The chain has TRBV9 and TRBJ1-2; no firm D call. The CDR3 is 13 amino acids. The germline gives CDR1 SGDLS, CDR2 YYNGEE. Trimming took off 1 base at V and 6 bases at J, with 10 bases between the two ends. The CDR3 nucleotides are TGTGCCAGCAGCGTATCGGTGGGTGATGGCTACACCTTC. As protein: CASSVSVGDGYTF.

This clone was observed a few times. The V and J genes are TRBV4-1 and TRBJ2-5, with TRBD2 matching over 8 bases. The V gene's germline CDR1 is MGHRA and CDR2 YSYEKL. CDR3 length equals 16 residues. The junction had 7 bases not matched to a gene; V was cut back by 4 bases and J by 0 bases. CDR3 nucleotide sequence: TGCGCCAGCAGCCTTCGGGGAGCGGGGGACCAAGAGACCCAGTACTTC. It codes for CASSLRGAGDQETQYF.

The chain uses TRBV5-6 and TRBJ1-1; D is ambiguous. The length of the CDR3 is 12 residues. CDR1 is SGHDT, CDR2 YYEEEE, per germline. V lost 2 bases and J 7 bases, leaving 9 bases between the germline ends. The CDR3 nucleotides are TGTGCCAGCAGCTTCCAGGATATTGAAGCTTTCTTT. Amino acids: CASSFQDIEAFF.

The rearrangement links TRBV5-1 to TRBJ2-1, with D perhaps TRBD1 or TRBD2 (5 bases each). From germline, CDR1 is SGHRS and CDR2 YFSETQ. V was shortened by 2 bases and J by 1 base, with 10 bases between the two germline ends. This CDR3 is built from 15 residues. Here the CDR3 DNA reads TGCGCCAGCAGCTTCCGGGGCCAATCCTACAATGAGCAGTTCTTC. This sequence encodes CASSFRGQSYNEQFF.